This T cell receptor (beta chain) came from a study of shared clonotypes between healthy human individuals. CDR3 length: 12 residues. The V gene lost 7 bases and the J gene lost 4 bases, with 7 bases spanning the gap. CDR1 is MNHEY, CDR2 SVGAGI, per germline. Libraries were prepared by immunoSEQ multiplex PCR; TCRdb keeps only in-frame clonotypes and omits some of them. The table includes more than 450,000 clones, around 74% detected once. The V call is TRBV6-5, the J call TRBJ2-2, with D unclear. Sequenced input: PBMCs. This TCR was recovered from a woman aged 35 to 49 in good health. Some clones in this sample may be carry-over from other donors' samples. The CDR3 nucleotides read TGTGCCAGCACGGCCACCACCGGGGAGCTGTTTTTT. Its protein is CASTATTGELFF.